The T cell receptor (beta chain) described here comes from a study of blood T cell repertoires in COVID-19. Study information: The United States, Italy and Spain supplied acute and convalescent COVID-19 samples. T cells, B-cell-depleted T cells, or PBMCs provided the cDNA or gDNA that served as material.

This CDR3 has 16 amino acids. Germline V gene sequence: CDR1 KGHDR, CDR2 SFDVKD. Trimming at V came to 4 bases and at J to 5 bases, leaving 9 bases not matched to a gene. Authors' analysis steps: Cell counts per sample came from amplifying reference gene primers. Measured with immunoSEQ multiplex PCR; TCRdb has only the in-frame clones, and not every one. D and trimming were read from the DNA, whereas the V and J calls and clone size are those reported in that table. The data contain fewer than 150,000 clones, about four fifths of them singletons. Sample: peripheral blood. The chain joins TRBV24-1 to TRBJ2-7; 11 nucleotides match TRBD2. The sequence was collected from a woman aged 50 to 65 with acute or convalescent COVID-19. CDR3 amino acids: CATSDSIAGGFDEQYF. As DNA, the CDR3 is TGTGCCACCAGTGACTCCATAGCGGGGGGGTTCGACGAGCAGTACTTC.